This T cell receptor (beta chain) was sequenced in a study of identical twins. Trimming took off 2 bases at V and 2 bases at J, with 10 bases between the two ends. There are 14 residues in the CDR3. CDR1 is MNHEY and CDR2 is SMNVEV in the germline V gene (reference sequence). One entry per CDR3 protein results from TCRdb running MiXCR on the 5' RACE reads. The sample lists 1.5 million to 2 million distinct CDR3 sequences, less than 35% seen once, with under 0.35% in the top ten. On this clonotype: Its target is not known.

The study's findings and limits: Among monozygotic twins, out-of-frame TCR alpha sharing exceeded what models predicted. Researchers reported weaker excess twin sharing in beta out-of-frame sequences. Where out-of-frame alpha sequences were twin-shared, they showed excess low generation probability. There is a chance that invariant MAIT and iNKT cells partially muddied zero-insertion analyses.

This sequence joins TRBV27 and TRBJ2-7; tentative D call: TRBD1 (5 bases). The receptor was isolated from a newborn girl in good health. The sequenced material came from cord blood. The CDR3 sequence is CASSLRGTTYEQYF. In nucleotides, the CDR3 is TGTGCCAGCAGTTTAAGGGGCACTACCTACGAGCAGTACTTC.